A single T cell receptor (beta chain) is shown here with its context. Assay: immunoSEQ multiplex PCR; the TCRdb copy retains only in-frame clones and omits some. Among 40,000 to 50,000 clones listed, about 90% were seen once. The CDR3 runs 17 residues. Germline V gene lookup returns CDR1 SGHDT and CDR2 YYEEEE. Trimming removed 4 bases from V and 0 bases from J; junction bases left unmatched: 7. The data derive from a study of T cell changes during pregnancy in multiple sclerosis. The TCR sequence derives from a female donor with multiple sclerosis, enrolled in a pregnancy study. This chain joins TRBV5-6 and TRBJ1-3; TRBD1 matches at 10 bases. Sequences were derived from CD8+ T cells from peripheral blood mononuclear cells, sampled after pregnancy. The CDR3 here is CASSEGTGAFSGNTIYF. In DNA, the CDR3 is TGTGCCAGCAGCGAAGGGACAGGGGCCTTCTCTGGAAACACCATATATTTT.